The 17 T cell receptor beta chains presented below share a single source sample, sequenced in a study of OX40 agonist ivuxolimab in advanced cancers. The protocol was immunoSEQ multiplex PCR, while the TCRdb copy is restricted to in-frame clones and leaves out a portion. The repertoire holds roughly 76,000 clones, with about 89% as singletons. The source was CD4+ or CD8+ T cells sorted from blood, collected in a trial of the OX40 agonist ivuxolimab. These receptors all come from an adult with an advanced solid tumor such as melanoma, head and neck, liver or kidney cancer.

This chain links TRBV5-8 with TRBJ2-7, with D tentatively TRBD1 (5 bases). From germline, CDR1 is SGHTS and CDR2 YDEGEE. This CDR3 comprises 14 residues. V was shortened by 4 bases and J by 0 bases, with 11 bases between the two germline ends. The CDR3 bases are TGTGCCAGCAGCCCCCCGACAGACTCCTACGAGCAGTACTTC. Amino acids: CASSPPTDSYEQYF.

The chain employs TRBV11-3 and TRBJ2-2; the match to TRBD2 covers 9 bases. CDR1 and CDR2 from the germline V gene are SGHNT and YENEEA. This CDR3 contains 17 residues. V lost 4 bases and J lost 1; bases outside the gene matches: 7. CDR3 sequence reads: CASSSQTSGWNTGELFF. The CDR3 nucleotides read TGTGCCAGCAGCTCCCAGACTAGCGGATGGAACACCGGGGAGCTGTTTTTT.

This chain connects TRBV5-6 to TRBJ1-2; 7 bases align to TRBD1. Germline V lookup: CDR1 SGHDT, CDR2 YYEEEE. The CDR3 covers 14 residues. With 2 bases clipped from V and 8 bases from J, the junction kept 9 bases outside the gene matches. CDR3 bases: TGTGCCAGCAGCTTCCCACAGGGGAGAGGAGGCTACACCTTC. Its translation: CASSFPQGRGGYTF.

This rearrangement joins TRBV29-1 to TRBJ1-1; a weak D match, TRBD1 (5 bases). The CDR3 length is 13 residues. Germline V gene data show CDR1 as SQVTM and CDR2 as ANQGSEA. V was clipped by 7 bases and J by 1 base, with 13 bases between them. In nucleotides, the CDR3 is TGCAGCGCGGACGACAGCCAGAACACTGAAGCTTTCTTT. This translates into CSADDSQNTEAFF.

The CDR3 nucleotides read TGTGCCAGCAGTGAAGGGCTAGCGGGAGGTTTTACAGATACGCAGTATTTT. It yields the protein CASSEGLAGGFTDTQYF. V is TRBV6-4 and J is TRBJ2-3; 11 bases fit TRBD2. CDR3 length equals 17 residues. From germline, CDR1 is MRHNA and CDR2 SNTAGT. V lost 3 bases and J lost 3; bases outside the gene matches: 8.

This sequence joins TRBV27 and TRBJ1-6; D is unclear. CDR3 length: 15 amino acids. CDR1 and CDR2 (germline): MNHEY, SMNVEV (reference sequence). The germline V and J ends were trimmed by 2 bases and 3 bases, with 8 bases remaining between them. CDR3 bases: TGTGCCAGCAGTTTAGGCAGAATCTATAATTCACCCCTCCACTTT. Translated, it gives CASSLGRIYNSPLHF.

The chain has TRBV7-2 and TRBJ2-5, with D perhaps matching TRBD2 (5 bases). CDR3 length equals 13 residues. Germline lookup yields CDR1 SGHTA and CDR2 FQGNSA. With 3 bases removed from V and 2 bases from J, the gap between germline ends came to 7 bases. The CDR3: CASSFSGQETQYF. DNA for the CDR3: TGTGCCAGCAGCTTCAGCGGTCAAGAGACCCAGTACTTC.

The chain has TRBV30 and TRBJ1-5; D unresolved. Germline V gives CDR1 GTSNPN, CDR2 SVGIG (reference sequence). V dropped 0 bases and J dropped 3 bases, with 3 bases sitting between them. The CDR3 is 12 residues long. The CDR3 DNA is TGTGCCTGGAGTGTTTACAATCAGCCCCAGCATTTT. Residues: CAWSVYNQPQHF.

The chain uses TRBV29-1 and TRBJ2-1, with D hard to call. Germline V lookup: CDR1 SQVTM, CDR2 ANQGSEA. Trimming removed 4 bases at V and 1 base at J, with 11 bases between. This CDR3 comprises 14 residues. In nucleotides, the CDR3 is TGCAGCGTTGTCCCTGCGCAGTCCTACAATGAGCAGTTCTTC. Residues: CSVVPAQSYNEQFF.

V is TRBV29-1 and J is TRBJ2-1; TRBD2 is a possible D gene (5 bases). This CDR3 comprises 16 residues. The V end was cut by 1 base, the J end by 6 bases, with 19 bases between. From germline, CDR1 is SQVTM and CDR2 ANQGSEA. DNA of the CDR3: TGCAGCGTTGAAGGGTCTAGCCCGAGCCGGGGCAATGAGCAGTTCTTC. It is translated as CSVEGSSPSRGNEQFF.

This chain uses TRBV13 with TRBJ2-3, with D uncertain. The CDR3 loop spans 16 amino acids. CDR1 PRHDT and CDR2 FYEKMQ come from the germline V gene (reference sequence). V gave up 5 bases and J gave up 3 bases, with 18 bases separating them. The CDR3 region is CASSQGPPDWTDTQYF. As DNA, the CDR3 is TGTGCCAGCAGCCAAGGACCCCCCGACTGGACAGATACGCAGTATTTT.

The gene calls are TRBV7-9 and TRBJ2-1, with D unclear. The CDR3 sequence is 13 residues long. V was clipped by 3 bases and J by 6 bases, with 9 bases between them. The germline CDR1 and CDR2 sequences are SEHNR and FQNEAQ (reference sequence). CDR3 bases: TGTGCCAGCAGCTTCCAAGAGAGCAATGAGCAGTTCTTC. Encoded protein: CASSFQESNEQFF.

The chain has TRBV4-2 and TRBJ1-2, with D perhaps TRBD1 (5 bases). The CDR3 length is 15 residues. V was clipped by 0 bases and J by 6 bases, with 14 bases between them. Per the germline V gene, CDR1 is LGHNA and CDR2 is YNFKEQ. The CDR3 reads CASSQDWGGNDGYTF. As DNA, the CDR3 is TGTGCCAGCAGCCAAGATTGGGGGGGGAACGATGGCTACACCTTC.

Only a few counts were recorded for this clone. This chain joins TRBV7-8 and TRBJ2-7; 10 bases agree with TRBD1. This CDR3 region has 17 residues. Losses at the gene ends were 1 base for V and 0 bases for J; bases not matched to a gene: 6. Germline V gene sequence: CDR1 SGHVS, CDR2 FQNEAQ. CDR3 amino acids: CASSLVGQGDLSYEQYF. In nucleotides, the CDR3 is TGTGCCAGCAGCTTAGTTGGACAGGGGGACCTCTCCTACGAGCAGTACTTC. Looking up the rest from reference TRBV7-8 and TRBJ2-7 gives the full variable domain: GAGVSQSPRYKVAKRGQDVALRCDPISGHVSLFWYQQALGQGPEFLTYFQNEAQLDKSGLPSDRFFAERPEGSVSTLKIQRTQQEDSAVYLCASSLVGQGDLSYEQYFGPGTRLTVT.

The J gene is TRBJ2-7, the V gene TRBV5-5, with 10 bases matching TRBD2. The CDR3 spans 16 residues. CDR1 and CDR2 from the germline V gene are SGHKS and YYEKEE (reference sequence). V lost 6 bases, J lost 0 bases, and 9 bases stayed unmatched. The CDR3 nucleotides are TGTGCCAGCACCCGACTTAGCGGGGGGAGCTCCTACGAGCAGTACTTC. As protein: CASTRLSGGSSYEQYF.

The chain carries TRBV7-6 and TRBJ2-7; weak D call: TRBD2 (6 bases). The ends were cut back, 4 bases at V and 3 bases at J, with 10 bases in the middle. There are 13 residues in the CDR3. Germline CDR1 SGHVS, CDR2 FNYEAQ. This CDR3 reads CASSWPGGYEQYF. CDR3 bases: TGTGCCAGCAGCTGGCCCGGGGGCTACGAGCAGTACTTC.

The V gene is TRBV2, the J gene TRBJ1-5; 10 nucleotides match TRBD1. Germline CDR1 SNHLY, CDR2 FYNNEI. V trimming: 6 bases; J trimming: 7 bases; junction bases outside the gene matches: 9. CDR3 length equals 15 residues. CDR3 loop: CASSPLTGGAQPQHF. The CDR3 nucleotides read TGTGCCAGCAGCCCTCTGACAGGGGGCGCACAGCCCCAGCATTTT. The whole variable domain, remainder taken from reference TRBV2 and TRBJ1-5, is EPEVTQTPSHQVTQMGQEVILRCVPISNHLYFYWYRQILGQKVEFLVSFYNNEISEKSEIFDDQFSVERPDGSNFTLKIRSTKLEDSAMYFCASSPLTGGAQPQHFGDGTRLSIL.